The rows below give T cell receptor beta chains drawn from one sample of a study of T cells in localized non-small cell lung cancer. Using immunoSEQ multiplex PCR, the repertoire was profiled, and TCRdb retains in-frame clones only, with some absent. The sample yields 15,000 to 17,000 clones, about 89% seen once. The sample in question was peripheral blood mononuclear cells, obtained before any cancer treatment. These receptors all stem from a male donor at least 60 years old with stage II lung adenocarcinoma. The CDR3 runs from the conserved cysteine through the conserved F or W. Fields, in order: D gene, V gene, clone size, J gene, CDR3 DNA, CDR3 protein. The D gene is left open where the match is weak. Some rows mark clone size as missing; the rest say once, few, many or name a class of expanded clone.

>TRBD2|TRBV6-1|.|TRBJ2-7
TGTGCCAGCAGTGACGGGACTAGCGGGAGACTCTACGAGCAGTACTTC
CASSDGTSGRLYEQYF
>.|TRBV5-1|.|TRBJ2-2
TGCGCCAGCAGCTTGGGGGTGATCGGGGAGCTGTTTTTT
CASSLGVIGELFF
>.|TRBV7-8|.|TRBJ1-1
TGTGCCAGCAGCTTAGCGGCGGCAGGGAACACTGAAGCTTTCTTT
CASSLAAAGNTEAFF
>.|TRBV6-5|.|TRBJ2-6
TGTGCCAGTAAAGGGGAGACTGGGGCCAACGTCCTGACTTTC
CASKGETGANVLTF
>.|TRBV30|few|TRBJ2-3
TGTGCCTGGAGTAGCATTCAAGCGGGTAGCACAGATACGCAGTATTTT
CAWSSIQAGSTDTQYF
>TRBD1|TRBV19|few|TRBJ2-3
TGTGCCAGTAGTCTTGGACAGGGGGCAGATACGCAGTATTTT
CASSLGQGADTQYF
>.|TRBV27|.|TRBJ2-7
TGTGCCAGCAGGCTTGGCGTATTGGCCTACGAGCAGTACTTC
CASRLGVLAYEQYF
>TRBD2|TRBV7-9|.|TRBJ2-7
TGTGCCAGCAGCGGTGCTAGCGGGAGTCGTTACGAGCAGTACTTC
CASSGASGSRYEQYF
>.|TRBV19|.|TRBJ2-2
TGTGCCAGTAGTACCCGACTAGGAAACACCGGGGAGCTGTTTTTT
CASSTRLGNTGELFF
>.|TRBV7-9|.|TRBJ2-1
TGTGCCAGCAGCTTAGGACTCCCCTACAATGAGCAGTTCTTC
CASSLGLPYNEQFF
>TRBD2|TRBV19|.|TRBJ2-7
TGTGCCAGTAGTATCGGGACTAGCGGGACCCTCTCCGAGCAGTACTTC
CASSIGTSGTLSEQYF
>.|TRBV2|.|TRBJ2-1
TGTGCCAGCAGTGCCCCCGTAAATGAGCAGTTCTTC
CASSAPVNEQFF
>.|TRBV11-2|.|TRBJ2-4
TGTGCCACCCAAGGAGTCAAAAACATTCAGTACTTC
CATQGVKNIQYF
>TRBD1|TRBV5-4|.|TRBJ2-3
TGTGCCAGCAGCTTGGCCGGGACAGGGGGCGCGAGCTCGGGTACGCAGTATTTT
CASSLAGTGGASSGTQYF
>TRBD2|TRBV29-1|.|TRBJ2-1
TGCAGCGTATTGACTAGCGGTCGTTACAATGAGCAGTTCTTC
CSVLTSGRYNEQFF
>TRBD2|TRBV7-9|.|TRBJ2-1
TGTGCCAGCAGCCCCTCGGGGGGGAGCTATGAGCAGTTCTTC
CASSPSGGSYEQFF
>.|TRBV11-2|.|TRBJ2-4
TGTGCCAGCAGCTTAGTTCAGGGTATCGGGAACATTCAGTACTTC
CASSLVQGIGNIQYF